This is a list of T cell receptor beta chains from one sample in a study of blood T cell repertoires in COVID-19. The repertoire was sequenced with immunoSEQ multiplex PCR; TCRdb's copy has only in-frame clones and lacks some. The table has around 60,000 clones, roughly 90% seen once. Source material: peripheral blood. Receptor source: a man in his sixties with active COVID-19. Both conserved end residues are part of each CDR3. A D gene is named only where the DNA matches it firmly. Only part of the rows carry a size: once, few, many, or a class if the clone is expanded.

v_call	d_call	clone_size	j_call	cdr3_aa	cdr3_nt
TRBV7-9	TRBD2	NA	TRBJ2-3	CASSRLAGGPTDTQYF	TGTGCCAGCAGCCGACTAGCGGGGGGGCCCACAGATACGCAGTATTTT
TRBV7-9	TRBD1	once	TRBJ1-4	CASSPPSPGQGEKLFF	TGTGCCAGCAGCCCCCCTTCACCGGGACAGGGGGAAAAACTGTTTTTT
TRBV19	NA	NA	TRBJ1-5	CASREFNQPQHF	TGTGCCAGTAGAGAGTTCAATCAGCCCCAGCATTTT
TRBV6-4	TRBD1	NA	TRBJ1-1	CASSRTGGDEAFF	TGTGCCAGCAGTAGAACAGGGGGCGATGAAGCTTTCTTT
TRBV28	NA	NA	TRBJ1-2	CASSFGRLENGYTF	TGTGCCAGCAGTTTCGGTCGTCTGGAGAATGGCTACACCTTC
TRBV19	NA	NA	TRBJ1-1	CASVSGVVGTEAFF	TGTGCCAGTGTAAGCGGGGTTGTAGGGACTGAAGCTTTCTTT
TRBV29-1	TRBD1	NA	TRBJ1-1	CSVYRGKAFF	TGCAGCGTCTACAGGGGGAAAGCTTTCTTT
TRBV10-3	TRBD1	NA	TRBJ2-4	CAISEYFPGTEKNIQYF	TGTGCCATCAGTGAGTATTTCCCCGGGACAGAGAAAAACATTCAGTACTTC
TRBV29-1	NA	NA	TRBJ1-1	CSVATGNTEAFF	TGCAGCGTCGCGACAGGGAACACTGAAGCTTTCTTT
TRBV12-3/TRBV12-4	NA	NA	TRBJ1-1	CASSMGGDTEAFF	TGTGCCAGCTCCATGGGAGGGGACACTGAAGCTTTCTTT
TRBV18	NA	NA	TRBJ2-1	CASSPENSQDEQFF	TGTGCCAGCTCACCAGAAAATAGCCAAGATGAGCAGTTCTTC
TRBV5-4	NA	NA	TRBJ2-5	CASSPWAGNSIETQYF	TGTGCCAGCAGCCCCTGGGCGGGAAACTCGATAGAGACCCAGTACTTC
TRBV19	NA	NA	TRBJ2-6	CASMSSGANVLTF	TGTGCCAGTATGAGCTCTGGGGCCAACGTCCTGACTTTC
TRBV9	TRBD2	NA	TRBJ2-7	CASSVRAGPYEQYF	TGTGCCAGCAGCGTTCGAGCGGGACCCTACGAGCAGTACTTC
TRBV2	TRBD2	once	TRBJ2-3	CASSEQPLAGGPETSTDTQYF	TGTGCCAGCAGTGAACAACCGCTAGCGGGAGGGCCAGAGACTAGCACAGATACGCAGTATTTT
TRBV3-1/TRBV3-2	TRBD1	NA	TRBJ2-3	CASSQGSWGTGKADTQYF	TGTGCCAGCAGCCAAGGGTCTTGGGGGACAGGGAAGGCAGATACGCAGTATTTT
TRBV27	NA	NA	TRBJ1-2	CASSSLSGDYGYTF	TGTGCCAGCAGTTCCTTGTCGGGGGACTATGGCTACACCTTC
TRBV18	TRBD2	once	TRBJ2-5	CASSPRSVSGVGETQYF	TGTGCCAGCTCACCTCGCAGTGTTAGCGGGGTAGGAGAGACCCAGTACTTC
TRBV29-1	NA	NA	TRBJ2-3	CSVSRGKTDTQYF	TGCAGCGTTTCCAGGGGAAAGACAGATACGCAGTATTTT
TRBV7-8	NA	NA	TRBJ1-3	CASSALTGPGNTIYF	TGTGCCAGCAGCGCACTTACAGGGCCTGGAAACACCATATATTTT
TRBV10-2	NA	NA	TRBJ1-5	CASSEGANQPQHF	TGCGCCAGCAGTGAGGGGGCTAATCAGCCCCAGCATTTT
TRBV7-2	TRBD2	once	TRBJ2-1	CASGGGNPLEQFF	TGTGCCAGCGGGGGGGGGAATCCCCTTGAGCAGTTCTTC
TRBV29-1	TRBD1	NA	TRBJ2-1	CSVGAGGGSAEQFF	TGCAGCGTGGGGGCAGGGGGTGGGTCTGCTGAGCAGTTCTTC
TRBV10-3	TRBD2	NA	TRBJ2-7	CAISEWGAGKYEQYF	TGTGCCATCAGTGAGTGGGGAGCGGGGAAATACGAGCAGTACTTC
TRBV5-1	TRBD1	NA	TRBJ2-7	CASSRYWTGGATTYEQYF	TGCGCCAGCAGCCGATATTGGACAGGGGGCGCTACGACCTACGAGCAGTACTTC
TRBV28	NA	few	TRBJ2-3	CASSPKRNSASTDTQYF	TGTGCCAGCAGCCCAAAGAGAAATAGTGCTAGCACAGATACGCAGTATTTT
TRBV4-3	TRBD1	NA	TRBJ1-2	CASSQVGQSDYGYTF	TGCGCCAGCAGCCAAGTGGGACAGTCAGACTATGGCTACACCTTC
TRBV2	NA	few	TRBJ1-4	CASRDRTGNEKLFF	TGTGCCAGCAGGGATCGCACGGGGAATGAAAAACTGTTTTTT
TRBV5-5	TRBD2	once	TRBJ2-1	CASSLGGTSGNNEQFF	TGTGCCAGCAGCTTGGGGGGGACTAGCGGCAACAATGAGCAGTTCTTC
TRBV18	TRBD2	once	TRBJ2-7	CASSPIAGLGEQYF	TGTGCCAGCTCACCAATAGCGGGACTGGGCGAGCAGTACTTC
TRBV9	NA	NA	TRBJ2-5	CASSSLAPEETQYF	TGTGCCAGCAGCTCCTTAGCCCCAGAGGAGACCCAGTACTTC
TRBV27	TRBD2	NA	TRBJ2-3	CASSAHRTSGSTDTQYF	TGTGCCAGCAGTGCACACCGGACTAGCGGGAGCACAGATACGCAGTATTTT
TRBV7-9	TRBD1	NA	TRBJ2-7	CASSLSGTGPGEQYF	TGTGCCAGCAGCTTGTCCGGGACAGGGCCGGGGGAGCAGTACTTC
TRBV7-3	TRBD1	NA	TRBJ1-6	CASSVGDSYSPLHF	TGTGCCAGCAGCGTAGGGGACAGCTATTCACCCCTCCACTTT
TRBV5-6	TRBD1	NA	TRBJ2-1	CASSLATGGYNEQFF	TGTGCCAGCAGCTTGGCGACAGGGGGTTACAATGAGCAGTTCTTC
TRBV7-8	TRBD2	NA	TRBJ2-3	CASSLAGEGRTDTQYF	TGTGCCAGCAGCTTAGCAGGGGAGGGTAGGACAGATACGCAGTATTTT
TRBV6-5	TRBD2	NA	TRBJ2-7	CAGSRGGISSYEQYF	TGTGCCGGATCCCGCGGGGGTATAAGCTCCTACGAGCAGTACTTC
TRBV28	TRBD1	NA	TRBJ1-1	CASSFTGGSREAFF	TGTGCCAGCAGTTTTACAGGGGGCTCCCGGGAAGCTTTCTTT
TRBV28	NA	NA	TRBJ1-2	CASSLNRANGYTF	TGTGCCAGCAGTTTAAACAGGGCTAATGGCTACACCTTC
TRBV9	TRBD2	NA	TRBJ2-1	CASSDRGGAGGNEQFF	TGTGCCAGCAGCGACCGCGGGGGGGCGGGTGGCAATGAGCAGTTCTTC
TRBV7-7	NA	NA	TRBJ2-3	CASSLSPGTDTQYF	TGTGCTAGCAGCTTATCTCCAGGCACAGATACGCAGTATTTT
TRBV10-3	TRBD2	NA	TRBJ2-1	CAISRTSGRSYNEQFF	TGTGCCATCAGCCGTACTAGCGGCCGCTCCTACAATGAGCAGTTCTTC
TRBV10-3	TRBD2	NA	TRBJ2-1	CAISGLTSGSSRDEQFF	TGTGCCATCAGTGGCCTGACTAGCGGGAGCAGTAGAGATGAGCAGTTCTTC
TRBV28	NA	NA	TRBJ2-5	CASSSQVAETQYF	TGTGCCAGCAGTTCTCAAGTAGCGGAGACCCAGTACTTC
TRBV20-1	NA	NA	TRBJ2-2	CSASTHLTGELFF	TGCAGTGCTAGTACCCACTTGACCGGGGAGCTGTTTTTT
TRBV7-9	TRBD2	once	TRBJ2-2	CASSPSGGGTNTGELFF	TGTGCCAGCAGCCCATCGGGAGGAGGTACGAACACCGGGGAGCTGTTTTTT
TRBV12-3/TRBV12-4	TRBD1	NA	TRBJ1-1	CASSLGTGDEAFF	TGTGCCAGCAGTTTAGGGACAGGGGACGAAGCTTTCTTT
TRBV27	NA	NA	TRBJ1-2	CASSFRTADGYTF	TGTGCCAGCAGTTTTAGGACAGCCGATGGCTACACCTTC
TRBV10-2	NA	NA	TRBJ1-2	CASSGWLLVAYTF	TGCGCCAGCAGTGGTTGGCTTCTCGTTGCCTACACCTTC
TRBV3-1/TRBV3-2	NA	NA	TRBJ1-5	CASSQDRDQPQHF	TGTGCCAGCAGCCAAGACAGGGATCAGCCCCAGCATTTT
TRBV3-1/TRBV3-2	NA	NA	TRBJ2-7	CASSQDNPLYEQYF	TGTGCCAGCAGCCAAGACAACCCACTCTACGAGCAGTACTTC
TRBV7-2	NA	NA	TRBJ1-1	CASSPGTLAFF	TGTGCCAGCAGCCCTGGGACTCTAGCTTTCTTT
TRBV4-2	NA	NA	TRBJ1-6	CASSQDPDRRNSPLHF	TGTGCCAGCAGCCAAGACCCAGACAGGCGCAATTCACCCCTCCACTTT
TRBV7-9	NA	few	TRBJ2-3	CASSPLDSSGTDTQYF	TGTGCCAGCAGCCCCCTCGACAGTTCCGGCACAGATACGCAGTATTTT
TRBV6-5	NA	NA	TRBJ1-5	CASSYAGGQPQHF	TGTGCCAGCAGTTACGCCGGAGGCCAGCCCCAGCATTTT
TRBV7-2	TRBD2	NA	TRBJ2-1	CASSPRGAGGYNEQFF	TGTGCCAGCAGCCCCCGGGGAGCGGGGGGATACAATGAGCAGTTCTTC
TRBV28	NA	once	TRBJ1-1	CASSLWGSRSEAFF	TGTGCCAGCAGTTTATGGGGCAGCAGATCTGAAGCTTTCTTT